This entry is about one T cell receptor (beta chain). As yet, its antigen is unknown. Sequenced by immunoSEQ multiplex PCR; TCRdb stores in-frame clones only, minus some. The table records around 67,000 clones, roughly 85% of them present only once. Germline V lookup: CDR1 MGHRA, CDR2 YSYEKL. V lost 0 bases to trimming and J lost 3 bases; unmatched junction nucleotides: 1. The length of the CDR3 is 14 residues. The sample originates from a study of T cell responses to AZD1222 COVID-19 vaccine. Study conclusions and caveats: Across the whole spike, CD4 TCRs peaked at regions 160-218 and 743-854.

V usage is TRBV4-1 and J usage is TRBJ2-5; 7 bases line up with TRBD2. This receptor was obtained from an adult who received the AZD1222 COVID-19 vaccine. The sample was peripheral blood, taken 28 days after the second AZD1222 dose. CDR3 nucleotide sequence: TGCGCCAGCAGCCAAGAGGCGGGGGAAGAGACCCAGTACTTC. Its protein product is CASSQEAGEETQYF.